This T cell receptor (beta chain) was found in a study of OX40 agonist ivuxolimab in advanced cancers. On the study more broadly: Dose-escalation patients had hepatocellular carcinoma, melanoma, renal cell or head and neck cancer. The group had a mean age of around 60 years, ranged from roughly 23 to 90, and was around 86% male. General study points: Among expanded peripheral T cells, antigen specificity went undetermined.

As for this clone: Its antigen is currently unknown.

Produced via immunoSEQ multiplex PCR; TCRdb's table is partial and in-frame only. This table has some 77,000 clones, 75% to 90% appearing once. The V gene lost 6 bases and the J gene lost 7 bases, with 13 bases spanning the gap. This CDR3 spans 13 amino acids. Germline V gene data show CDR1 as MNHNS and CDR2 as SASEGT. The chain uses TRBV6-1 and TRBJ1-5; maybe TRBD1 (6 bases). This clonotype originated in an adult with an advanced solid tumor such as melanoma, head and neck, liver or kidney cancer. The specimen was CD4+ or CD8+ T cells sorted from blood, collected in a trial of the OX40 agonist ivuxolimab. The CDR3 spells CASRGGPEQPQHF. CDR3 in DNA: TGTGCCAGCAGGGGGGGCCCCGAACAGCCCCAGCATTTT.